Each of the 7 T cell receptor beta chains below was sequenced from the same sample in a study of T cell responses to AZD1222 COVID-19 vaccine. Measured with immunoSEQ multiplex PCR; TCRdb has only the in-frame clones, and not every one. Of about 150,000 clones detected, over 70% appear once; the ten largest clones hold about 9.8%. The source material was peripheral blood, sampled 28 days after the second AZD1222 dose. Source of these receptors: an adult who received the AZD1222 COVID-19 vaccine.

The J gene is TRBJ2-7, the V gene TRBV7-9, with D possibly being TRBD1 or TRBD2 (5 bases each). V was cut by 5 bases and J by 2 bases, with 19 bases left in between. This CDR3 is built from 16 residues. Germline V gives CDR1 SEHNR, CDR2 FQNEAQ (reference sequence). CDR3 sequence (DNA): TGTGCCAGCAGCCCAACGACCGGGACGTCCCCCTACGAGCAGTACTTC. As protein: CASSPTTGTSPYEQYF.

The chain recombines TRBV5-1 with TRBJ2-5; TRBD1 agrees at 8 bases. V dropped 4 bases and J dropped 7; count of bases not matched to a gene: 0. The length of the CDR3 is 11 residues. CDR1 SGHRS and CDR2 YFSETQ come from the germline V gene. CDR3 loop: CASSGQGTQYF. For the CDR3, the DNA is TGCGCCAGCAGCGGACAGGGGACCCAGTACTTC.

The chain employs TRBV30 and TRBJ1-5, with D possibly being TRBD1 (5 bases). This CDR3 contains 17 residues. Germline-derived CDR1 and CDR2 are GTSNPN and SVGIG (reference sequence). V was shortened by 2 bases and J by 6 bases, with 23 bases between the two germline ends. In nucleotides, the CDR3 is TGTGCCTGGAGTCAACCAGACAGCGGCAGAGGTAGTCAGCCCCAGCATTTT. This codes for CAWSQPDSGRGSQPQHF.

This chain connects TRBV9 to TRBJ2-7; 10 nucleotides agree with TRBD2. The V gene end was trimmed by 4 bases and the J gene end by 6 bases; junction bases not matched to a gene: 13. Germline V CDR1 and CDR2: SGDLS, YYNGEE. This CDR3 comprises 16 residues. As DNA, the CDR3 is TGTGCCAGCAGCCCCCAGGAGCGGGAGGGCCGTCGCGAGCAGTACTTC. This sequence encodes CASSPQEREGRREQYF.

This clone has more than one count but fewer than ten. The chain couples TRBV5-4 to TRBJ1-2; D may be TRBD1 (6 bases). Trimming pared 4 bases from V and 2 bases from J, leaving 12 bases between. The germline gives CDR1 SGHNT, CDR2 YYREEE (reference sequence). The CDR3 covers 14 residues. The CDR3 loop is CASSPNQGNYGYTF. The CDR3, as DNA: TGTGCCAGCAGCCCCAACCAGGGGAACTATGGCTACACCTTC.

The chain carries TRBV6-1 and TRBJ1-5, with a possible D match to TRBD1 (5 bases). V shed 3 bases and J shed 2 bases, with 5 bases lying between them. Germline V gene lookup returns CDR1 MNHNS and CDR2 SASEGT. CDR3 length: 13 amino acids. The CDR3 nucleotides read TGTGCCAGCAGTGAGGGGGGCAATCAGCCCCAGCATTTT. Amino acids: CASSEGGNQPQHF.

This clone has just one count. The V call is TRBV4-2, the J call TRBJ1-6; TRBD1 is a possible D gene (6 bases). The CDR3 sequence is 14 residues long. Looked up from germline, CDR1 is LGHNA and CDR2 is YNFKEQ. V lost 6 bases, J lost 7 bases, and 13 bases lay in between. The CDR3 DNA reads as TGTGCCAGCAGTCTGCCGGGACAAAATTCACCCCTCCACTTT. Translation: CASSLPGQNSPLHF.